The 15 T cell receptor beta chains below were found in one sample sequenced in a study of shared clonotypes between healthy human individuals. The data were produced by immunoSEQ multiplex PCR, yet TCRdb's version contains in-frame clones alone and is incomplete. Among 490,000 or so clones listed, about 80% were seen once. The sequenced sample consisted of PBMCs. Receptors were obtained from a woman aged 40 to 55 in good health. Some clones in this sample may be carry-over from other donors' samples.

This chain joins TRBV28 and TRBJ1-4; unclear D gene. The CDR3 spans 17 residues. Trimming left V 2 bases short and J 7 bases short, with 20 bases between. Germline CDR1 MDHEN, CDR2 SYDVKM. Written as DNA, the CDR3 is TGTGCCAGCAGTTTACACGGCCCCAGTAGCCAGCCTGAAAAACTGTTTTTT. Translating gives CASSLHGPSSQPEKLFF.

This clone was seen at least ten times. V and J are TRBV6-4 and TRBJ2-3, with a tentative D call TRBD1 (6 bases). CDR3 length equals 16 residues. From germline, CDR1 is MRHNA and CDR2 SNTAGT. V was clipped by 0 bases and J by 3 bases, with 13 bases between them. The CDR3 reads CASSDSTGSGTDTQYF. For the CDR3, the DNA is TGTGCCAGCAGTGACTCAACAGGGAGTGGAACAGATACGCAGTATTTT.

This clone was counted a few times. The genes are TRBV6-4 and TRBJ2-2, with TRBD2 matching 12 bases. Germline CDR1 is MRHNA and CDR2 is SNTAGT. The CDR3 loop spans 15 amino acids. V lost 7 bases and J lost 6; bases outside the gene matches: 6. CDR3 nucleotide sequence: TGTGCCAGCAAGCGACTAGCGGGAGACCCCGGGGAGCTGTTTTTT. Amino acids: CASKRLAGDPGELFF.

This clone was seen at least ten times. The chain couples TRBV6-1 to TRBJ2-3; D gene uncertain. The CDR3 consists of 15 residues. Trimming shortened V by 8 bases and J by 2 bases, and 17 bases separated the two germline ends. The germline CDR1 and CDR2 sequences are MNHNS and SASEGT. CDR3 amino acids: CASGKSLRATDTQYF. The CDR3 nucleotides are TGTGCCAGCGGGAAATCCTTGAGAGCCACAGATACGCAGTATTTT.

This clone has a single count. J is TRBJ2-4 and V is TRBV28; 7 nucleotides agree with TRBD1. CDR1 is MDHEN and CDR2 is SYDVKM in the germline V gene. This CDR3 has 16 residues. V trimming: 4 bases; J trimming: 0 bases; junction bases outside the gene matches: 6. The CDR3 nucleotides read TGTGCCAGCAGTTCGGACAGGAGTCTAGCCAAAAACATTCAGTACTTC. It encodes CASSSDRSLAKNIQYF.

The chain employs TRBV27 and TRBJ2-3, with D perhaps TRBD1 (5 bases). Trimming pared 5 bases from V and 2 bases from J, leaving 11 bases between. The CDR3 sequence is 14 residues long. The V gene's germline CDR1 is MNHEY and CDR2 SMNVEV (reference sequence). The CDR3 reads CASSPQGDTDTQYF. The CDR3 region has the DNA TGTGCCAGCAGTCCCCAGGGTGACACAGATACGCAGTATTTT.

This chain connects TRBV19 to TRBJ1-5; no clear D gene. The V and J ends lost 0 bases and 7 bases respectively, with 13 bases between them. CDR3 size: 15 residues. The germline V gene has CDR1 LNHDA and CDR2 SQIVND (reference sequence). The CDR3 spells CASSIDTGLGQPQHF. CDR3 nucleotide sequence: TGTGCCAGTAGTATAGACACTGGGCTAGGACAGCCCCAGCATTTT.

The chain is built from TRBV9 and TRBJ1-2, with D possibly TRBD1 on 6 matching bases. The CDR3 totals 15 residues. Germline loops: CDR1 SGDLS, CDR2 YYNGEE. V gave up 0 bases and J gave up 6 bases, with 15 bases separating them. The CDR3 reads CASSVVPTGSNGYTF. The CDR3 coding sequence is TGTGCCAGCAGCGTAGTACCTACAGGGTCCAATGGCTACACCTTC.

The chain is built from TRBV10-3 and TRBJ1-1; possible D gene TRBD1, 5 bases. CDR1 and CDR2 (germline): ENHRY, SYGVKD. The CDR3 contains 15 residues. Between the trimmed V and J ends, which lost 6 bases and 3 bases, there was a span of 17 bases. In DNA form, the CDR3 reads TGTGCCATCAGGAGGGCAAGGGGAAGGGACACTGAAGCTTTCTTT. Translating gives CAIRRARGRDTEAFF.

J is TRBJ2-1 and V is TRBV11-2; no reliable D call. This CDR3 comprises 15 residues. From germline, CDR1 is SGHAT and CDR2 FQNNGV. The V end lost 1 base, the J end lost 7 bases, and 14 bases lay between the germline ends. The CDR3 here is CASSLAGGTLNEQFF. The CDR3 DNA sequence: TGTGCCAGCAGCTTAGCTGGCGGAACCCTTAATGAGCAGTTCTTC.

The chain employs TRBV19 and TRBJ1-2, with 7 bases lining up with TRBD1. In germline, CDR1 is LNHDA, CDR2 SQIVND (reference sequence). This CDR3 is built from 17 residues. The V segment lost 0 bases and the J segment 3 bases; nucleotides outside the gene matches: 10. CDR3 amino acids: CASSIEGADRAYYGYTF. The CDR3 region has the DNA TGTGCCAGTAGTATAGAAGGCGCCGACAGGGCATACTATGGCTACACCTTC.

This clone was counted a few times. J is TRBJ2-5 and V is TRBV11-2; 7 bases agree with TRBD2. CDR1 and CDR2 from the germline V gene are SGHAT and FQNNGV. Trimming at V came to 3 bases and at J to 5 bases, leaving 18 bases not matched to a gene. The CDR3 runs to 18 residues. The CDR3 coding sequence is TGTGCCAGCAGCTTTCAGCCTTGGGCGGGAGTCTCCAAGGAGACCCAGTACTTC. It encodes CASSFQPWAGVSKETQYF. Full variable domain (rest looked up from reference TRBV11-2 and TRBJ2-5): EAGVAQSPRYKIIEKRQSVAFWCNPISGHATLYWYQQILGQGPKLLIQFQNNGVVDDSQLPKDRFSAERLKGVDSTLKIQPAKLEDSAVYLCASSFQPWAGVSKETQYFGPGTRLLVL.

J is TRBJ2-5 and V is TRBV28, with 9 bases lining up with TRBD2. The length of the CDR3 is 15 residues. Germline CDR1 and CDR2: MDHEN and SYDVKM. V was pared by 1 base and J by 5 bases, with 5 bases of the junction left unmatched. The DNA of the CDR3 is TGTGCCAGCAGTTTATCACTAGCGGGTGTGGAGACCCAGTACTTC. Residues: CASSLSLAGVETQYF.

This rearrangement joins TRBV5-1 to TRBJ2-7; 10 bases map to TRBD1. V lost 5 bases to trimming and J lost 6 bases; unmatched junction nucleotides: 8. Germline CDR1 reads SGHRS; CDR2 reads YFSETQ. CDR3 length: 14 amino acids. The CDR3 nucleotides are TGCGCCAGCAGGACGGGACAGGGGATTGGCGAGCAGTACTTC. Encoded protein: CASRTGQGIGEQYF. Together with reference TRBV5-1 and TRBJ2-7, the CDR3 gives the full variable domain: KAGVTQTPRYLIKTRGQQVTLSCSPISGHRSVSWYQQTPGQGLQFLFEYFSETQRNKGNFPGRFSGRQFSNSRSEMNVSTLELGDSALYLCASRTGQGIGEQYFGPGTRLTVT.

This chain uses TRBV6-1 with TRBJ2-3, with D unresolved. Germline-derived CDR1 and CDR2 are MNHNS and SASEGT. The CDR3 covers 17 residues. The V and J ends lost 4 bases and 3 bases respectively, with 20 bases between them. The CDR3 region is CASSGRQDRWVTDTQYF. As DNA, the CDR3 is TGTGCCAGCAGTGGCCGCCAAGATAGGTGGGTTACAGATACGCAGTATTTT.